Listed below are T cell receptor beta chains from one sample, sequenced in a study of shared clonotypes between healthy human individuals. Produced via immunoSEQ multiplex PCR; TCRdb's table is partial and in-frame only. The table shows 2 million to 2.5 million clones, with 85% to 95% occurring only once. Sequencing input: naive CD4+ T cells sorted from blood. Receptor source: a man aged 18 to 29 in good health. The CDR3 runs from the conserved cysteine through the conserved F or W. D genes are given only for firm matches. Expanded clones are given a class, and other clones once, few, many or no size at all.

NA NA TRBJ2-3 TRBV7-2 TGTGCCAGCAGCTTAACCAGGGACCTCACAGATACGCAGTATTTT CASSLTRDLTDTQYF
NA NA TRBJ1-2 TRBV30 TGTGCCGGCGGACGGGCAGCGACTAACTATGGCTACACCTTC CAGGRAATNYGYTF
NA NA TRBJ1-1 TRBV18 TGTGCCAGCTCACGGGGGAGAACTGAAGCTTTCTTT CASSRGRTEAFF
NA TRBD1 TRBJ2-5 TRBV5-4 TGTGCCAGCAGCGAGACAGGGGCGGGAGAGACCCAGTACTTC CASSETGAGETQYF
NA TRBD1 TRBJ1-1 TRBV27 TGTGCCAGCAGTTTTTCAGGGGGCTTTACTGAAGCTTTCTTT CASSFSGGFTEAFF
once NA TRBJ2-7 TRBV12-5 TGTGCTAGTGGACGGGACATTGCCTACGAGCAGTACTTC CASGRDIAYEQYF
NA TRBD1 TRBJ2-1 TRBV7-6 TGTGCCAGCAGCCCGAAGGGGACAGGGACGAAAGAGTACAATGAGCAGTTCTTC CASSPKGTGTKEYNEQFF
NA NA TRBJ2-1 TRBV27 TGTGCCAGCGGACTTATAGGGGTTTTCTACAATGAGCAGTTCTTC CASGLIGVFYNEQFF
few TRBD1 TRBJ1-2 TRBV4-1 TGCGCCAGCAGCCAACCCGGACAGGGAAGCTATGGCTACACCTTC CASSQPGQGSYGYTF
NA NA TRBJ1-5 TRBV30 TGTGCCTGGAGTGTAGGTGCTCAGCCCCAGCATTTT CAWSVGAQPQHF
NA TRBD2 TRBJ2-1 TRBV2 TGTGCCAGCAGTGGAGCGGGAGATGAGCAGTTCTTC CASSGAGDEQFF
NA NA TRBJ1-6 TRBV23-1 TGCGCCAGCAGTCTTTTAGGACGGCTAAATTCACCCCTCCACTTT CASSLLGRLNSPLHF
NA NA TRBJ2-1 TRBV18 TGTGCCAGCTCACCACAACGTACGGGACTGCACAATGAGCAGTTCTTC CASSPQRTGLHNEQFF
NA TRBD1 TRBJ1-1 TRBV6-6 TGTGCCAGCAGTTTACAGGGGGACACTGAAGCTTTCTTT CASSLQGDTEAFF
NA NA TRBJ2-5 TRBV25-1 TGTGCCAACATTAGCTGCGACGAGACCCAGTACTTC CANISCDETQYF
NA NA TRBJ2-5 TRBV2 TGTGCCAGCAGTGAAGGGGGCGCGGGGGAGACCCAGTACTTC CASSEGGAGETQYF
NA NA TRBJ1-1 TRBV5-1 TGCGCCAGCAGCTTGGGGACAGCACCCACTGAAGCTTTCTTT CASSLGTAPTEAFF
once TRBD1 TRBJ1-1 TRBV2 TGTGCCAGCAGCCTACAGGGGACCACTGAAGCTTTCTTT CASSLQGTTEAFF
once TRBD1 TRBJ2-1 TRBV6-1 TGTGCCAGCGCGACCGGGACAGTCTCCTACAATGAGCAGTTCTTC CASATGTVSYNEQFF
NA NA TRBJ1-4 TRBV7-6 TGTGCCAGCAGCTTACTAGGGACGGGTGAAAAACTGTTTTTT CASSLLGTGEKLFF
NA TRBD1 TRBJ2-1 TRBV7-9 TGTGCCAGCAGCTTTAGTCCGGGACAGGGGTCGATGGGGCAGTTCTTC CASSFSPGQGSMGQFF
NA TRBD2 TRBJ2-7 TRBV23-1 TGCGCCAGCAGTCAACCTAGCGGGAGGTACGAGCAGTACTTC CASSQPSGRYEQYF
NA TRBD2 TRBJ2-3 TRBV4-3 TGCGCCAGCAGCCAAGACTTTACCGGACTAGCGGGCACAGATACGCAGTATTTT CASSQDFTGLAGTDTQYF
NA NA TRBJ1-6 TRBV11-1 TGTGCCAGCAGCTTAGGTTCCAGCCTCCCGGGATATTCACCCCTCCACTTT CASSLGSSLPGYSPLHF
NA TRBD2 TRBJ2-7 TRBV30 TGTGCCTGGAGTGAAGGAACTAGCGGGGGGCCGGAGGAGCAGTACTTC CAWSEGTSGGPEEQYF
NA NA TRBJ2-7 TRBV30 TGTGCCTGGAGTGTGGGGTTAGGACCAGGATCATACGAGCAGTACTTC CAWSVGLGPGSYEQYF
once NA TRBJ1-1 TRBV21-1 TGTGCCAGCAGCAAACCAAACGACGGCGCTTGGAACACTGAAGCTTTCTTT CASSKPNDGAWNTEAFF
NA TRBD1 TRBJ2-7 TRBV7-2 TGTGCCAGCAGCTTAGGTGAGACAGGGGGCCGCGAGCAGTACTTC CASSLGETGGREQYF
NA TRBD2 TRBJ2-7 TRBV5-1 TGCGCCAGCAGTACAGCGGGAGGGCCCTACGAGCAGTACTTC CASSTAGGPYEQYF
NA NA TRBJ1-3 TRBV10-2 TGCGCCAGCAGTGAGTTTCTTGGTCAGACCTTCTCTGGAAACACCATATATTTT CASSEFLGQTFSGNTIYF
NA NA TRBJ1-2 TRBV5-1 TGCGCCAGCAGCATGACAGATTATGGCTACACCTTC CASSMTDYGYTF
NA NA TRBJ1-3 TRBV6-5 TGTGCCAGCACGCCAGGGAGGGTCGGAAACACCATATATTTT CASTPGRVGNTIYF
NA NA TRBJ2-3 TRBV5-1 TGCGCCAGTCGTGAGGCGCTCAGCGGTACCACAGATACGCAGTATTTT CASREALSGTTDTQYF
NA NA TRBJ2-1 TRBV4-2 TGTGCCAGCAGCCAAGAGGGGACGAGAAGGGGTGGGGATGAGCAGTTCTTC CASSQEGTRRGGDEQFF
NA NA TRBJ2-7 TRBV5-4 TGTGCCAGCAGCGACAGGCAAGAGCAGTACTTC CASSDRQEQYF
NA NA TRBJ2-5 TRBV5-8 TGTGCCAGCAGCCTGCTCTTCCAGGGGAGGGGAGAGACCCAGTACTTC CASSLLFQGRGETQYF
NA TRBD1 TRBJ1-2 TRBV6-1 TGTGCCAGCAGGAAGGACAGGGAAGTCCTCTATGGCTACACCTTC CASRKDREVLYGYTF
NA TRBD1 TRBJ1-6 TRBV30 TGTGCCTGGACGACGGACAGGCCAGATCATTCACCCCTCCACTTT CAWTTDRPDHSPLHF
NA NA TRBJ1-1 TRBV7-9 TGTGCCAGCAGCTTAGAGCACGGGTTCGCTGAAGCTTTCTTT CASSLEHGFAEAFF
NA NA TRBJ1-1 TRBV6-5 TGTGCCAGCAGCCGACCGGGACTTAACACTGAAGCTTTCTTT CASSRPGLNTEAFF
NA NA TRBJ1-4 TRBV20-1 TGCAGTGCTAGTCGGAGCCAGAGACTGTTTTTT CSASRSQRLFF